This TCR beta chain was recovered during a study of neurological immune-mediated disorders (dated by TCRdb to 2018 to 2020). With regard to the full study: Of the roughly 34 multiple sclerosis patients, approximately 31 had relapsing-remitting MS and 3 had secondary progressive MS. Peripheral blood TCR-beta repertoires from patients with HTLV-I-associated myelopathy (HAM/TSP), patients with multiple sclerosis, and healthy controls were compared in the study using UMI-based sequencing. Longitudinal samples, technical triplicates and paired sorted CD4+ and CD8+ T-cell subsets, alongside PBMC samples, were included among the roughly 100 TCR-beta libraries. Longitudinal HAM/TSP and healthy donors were sampled at 3 time-points each (about 3-45 month intervals). The cohort comprised 68 subjects: roughly 15 HAM/TSP patients, 35 or so multiple sclerosis patients and 20 or so healthy controls.

The time point label, as the study defines it: longitudinal time-point 2. For the unsorted PBMC libraries, 2 million PBMCs were stored in RNAlater at -80 degrees C until RNA extraction and were used to generate the libraries. Multiple sclerosis patients were enrolled in a US clinical protocol under which disease progression was evaluated by magnetic resonance imaging. Peripheral blood was subjected to Ficoll-Hypaque density gradient centrifugation to isolate PBMCs, which were then cryopreserved in liquid nitrogen. Comments on this clonotype: Its binding antigen is unknown. A junction end diverges from the germline sequence, so it may reflect a read error.

CDR1 SSHAT and CDR2 FNYEAQ were looked up in the germline V gene (reference sequence). Including the terminal cysteine and phenylalanine, the CDR3 comprises 14 residues. Only the CDR3 region is kept as DNA, spanning 42 bases read in frame from base 1. cDNA was synthesized by template-switch 5'RACE using a primer with a 10-nucleotide random unique molecular identifier that tagged each TCR transcript. Each sequencing run produced over 190 million TCR-beta sequences covering 15-18 subjects. Total RNA was extracted with the RNeasy kit. The KAPA Real-time Library Amplification kit was used to amplify TCR-beta VDJ regions with primers for the TCR constant region and the 5'RACE anchor. A first PCR added sample indexes and Illumina adaptors, and a second PCR then raised library yield. After Ampure bead purification, the TCR product of roughly 650 bp was size-selected on a 2% E-gel SizeSelection system. Before pooling, libraries had their quality checked on a Bioanalyzer, their concentration measured with Qubit, and their quantity determined with the Kapa Library Quantification kit. An Illumina HiSeq 2500 was used to sequence the libraries paired-end at 2 x 150 bp. To increase sequence diversity, roughly 24-32% phiX was spiked into each library pool. The original pipeline was this. Quality-filtered reads were processed with the UMI-based MiGEC pipeline, and over 75% of raw TCR sequences were removed by the MiGEC pipeline during error correction. IMGT germline references were used for aligning VDJ genes, and each clonotype was defined as a unique CDR3 amino acid sequence together with its V-J genes. Clonal expansion, Shannon diversity, and CDR3 relatedness (CalcPairwiseDistances, ClusterSamples) were evaluated with VDJtools, and phylogenetic trees were built with CLCbio workbench. Expanded clones were defined as having at least 8 unique UMIs, based on coefficient-of-variation modelling across technical triplicates. The public reads were reprocessed in TCRdb via fastp at Q25 and MiXCR, keeping in-frame beta chains. Every distinct CDR3 protein forms one entry, paired with its most common genes and DNA. What appears here as the V and J calls and clone size reflects TCRdb's work, not the paper's. The sample data list roughly 80,000 distinct CDR3 sequences, and around 6% of these were observed just once. The ten largest clones add up to roughly 7.9% of the sample.

Findings and caveats that apply to the study as a whole: Expanded clones from different subjects shared no identical CDR3 amino acid sequences, which suggests that TCR-beta repertoires were private in all groups. The highest TCR clonal expansion was observed in HAM/TSP patients, whereas the lowest was observed in MS patients, even when compared with healthy controls. No clinical or MRI features were associated with the MS cluster, and the authors said that larger cohorts are needed. In a phylogenetic analysis, the repertoires of 18 out of 34 MS patients fell into a single cluster of related CDR3 sequences, pointing to a possible signature at the repertoire level.

The chain uses TRBV7-7 and TRBJ2-7; a confident D gene designation cannot be given. This TCR came from a woman aged 60-70 years with multiple sclerosis. Sample: PBMCs. The DNA is TGTGCTAGCAGCTTAGGTGCCAGTTCTACAGAGCAGTACTTC. This encodes CASSLGASSTEQYF.